A single sample gave rise to the 30 T cell receptor beta chains below, sequenced in a study of long-term antiretroviral therapy in people with HIV. The assay used was immunoSEQ (version v3.0), run at survey level. The method was immunoSEQ multiplex PCR; TCRdb's version includes in-frame clones alone and lacks a portion of them. The data contain more than 20,000 clones, about 95% of them singletons. Sequences were derived from unsorted PBMCs, sampled more than 4.7 years after starting antiretroviral therapy. Source of these receptors: a woman in her forties or fifties with HIV.

The chain recombines TRBV6-5 with TRBJ1-2; D remains unclear. The CDR3 length is 16 residues. V gave up 0 bases and J gave up 2 bases, with 13 bases separating them. Per germline, CDR1 MNHEY and CDR2 SVGAGI. CDR3 amino acids: CASSYSEFGENYGYTF. In DNA form, the CDR3 reads TGTGCCAGCAGTTACTCGGAATTCGGAGAAAACTATGGCTACACCTTC.

The chain combines TRBV19 with TRBJ2-7; D might be TRBD2 (6 bases). The germline V gene encodes CDR1 LNHDA and CDR2 SQIVND (reference sequence). CDR3 size: 15 residues. V was clipped by 2 bases and J by 4 bases, with 15 bases between them. CDR3 region: CASSIQGLGGYEQYF. Here the CDR3 DNA reads TGTGCCAGTAGTATACAGGGACTCGGAGGGTACGAGCAGTACTTC.

The chain carries TRBV11-1 and TRBJ2-3, with 9 bases that match TRBD2. Germline values: CDR1 SGHAT, CDR2 FQDESV (reference sequence). The CDR3 contains 18 residues. Losses at the gene ends were 5 bases for V and 3 bases for J; bases not matched to a gene: 15. CDR3 residues: CASSRSMIAGVVTDTQYF. The CDR3 DNA is TGTGCCAGCAGCAGATCAATGATAGCGGGAGTGGTTACAGATACGCAGTATTTT.

The chain combines TRBV11-2 with TRBJ2-2; weak D call: TRBD1 (6 bases). The CDR3 covers 17 residues. Germline CDR1 is SGHAT and CDR2 is FQNNGV. Trimming pared 5 bases from V and 5 bases from J, leaving 21 bases between. The CDR3 coding sequence is TGTGCCAGCAGCAAAAATCCCCAGGGGCTAGCTACCGGGGAGCTGTTTTTT. This sequence encodes CASSKNPQGLATGELFF.

The chain couples TRBV27 to TRBJ2-7; TRBD2 matches 13 bases. Per the germline V gene, CDR1 is MNHEY and CDR2 is SMNVEV (reference sequence). The CDR3 is 16 residues long. The V gene end was trimmed by 3 bases and the J gene end by 2 bases; junction bases not matched to a gene: 4. CDR3 DNA: TGTGCCAGCAGTTTCTCTGGACTAGCGGGGGCCTACGAGCAGTACTTC. This codes for CASSFSGLAGAYEQYF.

V usage is TRBV19 and J usage is TRBJ1-1; D possibly corresponds to TRBD1 (5 bases). The CDR3 runs to 12 residues. Per the germline V gene, CDR1 is LNHDA and CDR2 is SQIVND (reference sequence). This chain's CDR3 is CGSRVGDTEAFF. The CDR3 nucleotides are TGTGGCTCCAGGGTAGGGGACACTGAAGCTTTCTTT. The complete variable domain, with remaining parts taken from reference TRBV19 and TRBJ1-1, reads DGGITQSPKYLFRKEGQNVTLSCEQNLNHDAMYWYRQDPGQGLRLIYYSQIVNDFQKGDIAEGYSVSREKKESFPLTVTSAQKNPTAFYLCGSRVGDTEAFFGQGTRLTVV.

This clone has just one count. This chain joins TRBV5-6 and TRBJ2-3, with 9 bases identical to TRBD1. The CDR3 contains 15 residues. CDR1 and CDR2 from the germline V gene are SGHDT and YYEEEE. The ends lost 3 bases at V and 3 bases at J; junction bases unmatched: 5. CDR3 sequence: CASSSGQGTTDTQYF. In nucleotides, the CDR3 is TGTGCCAGCAGCTCAGGACAGGGGACAACAGATACGCAGTATTTT.

This clone was seen only once. This CDR3 is CASSLENYGYTF. The DNA of the CDR3 is TGTGCCAGCAGTTTGGAGAACTATGGCTACACCTTC. The V gene is TRBV28, the J gene TRBJ1-2; D gene uncertain. The CDR3 sequence is 12 residues long. V lost 3 bases to trimming and J lost 2 bases, with 4 bases between them. The germline V gene has CDR1 MDHEN and CDR2 SYDVKM.

The gene calls are TRBV18 and TRBJ2-5; possibly TRBD2 for D (6 bases). The V gene's germline CDR1 is KGHSH and CDR2 LQKENI. Trimming left V 4 bases short and J 1 base short, with 7 bases between. This CDR3 comprises 13 residues. The CDR3 here is CASSLGLQETQYF. CDR3 nucleotide sequence: TGTGCCAGCTCACTGGGACTCCAAGAGACCCAGTACTTC.

V and J are TRBV2 and TRBJ2-5; D is undetermined. CDR1 is SNHLY, CDR2 FYNNEI, per germline. The CDR3 loop spans 14 amino acids. The germline V and J ends were trimmed by 4 bases and 1 base, with 10 bases remaining between them. CDR3 bases: TGTGCCAGCAGTGGGACGCCCGGCCAAGAGACCCAGTACTTC. It translates to CASSGTPGQETQYF.

The CDR3 sequence: CASSPRGGGLTFF. CDR3 bases: TGTGCCAGCAGCCCTCGGGGAGGGGGCCTGACTTTCTTT. This rearrangement joins TRBV11-3 to TRBJ1-1; 7 bases align to TRBD1. CDR1 and CDR2 from the germline V gene are SGHNT and YENEEA. J was trimmed by 12 bases and V by 5 bases; bases with no gene match: 12. The length of the CDR3 is 13 residues.

The chain has TRBV27 and TRBJ1-1; 8 bases map to TRBD1. The CDR3 covers 17 residues. V lost 5 bases and J lost 10; bases outside the gene matches: 21. Germline CDR1 reads MNHEY; CDR2 reads SMNVEV (reference sequence). The CDR3 region is CASSPGQGLPSERVAFF. CDR3 coding DNA: TGTGCCAGCAGTCCTGGACAGGGCCTTCCTTCGGAGAGGGTAGCTTTCTTT.

This chain uses TRBV12-5 with TRBJ2-2, with D tentatively TRBD1 (6 bases). V was trimmed by 2 bases and J by 6 bases, leaving 19 bases between them. Germline loops: CDR1 LGHNT, CDR2 FRNRAP. The CDR3 is made up of 17 amino acids. The CDR3 sequence is CASGLPFGDNSPGELFF. The CDR3 DNA reads TGTGCTAGTGGTTTGCCGTTTGGGGACAACAGTCCCGGGGAGCTGTTTTTT.

This chain connects TRBV2 to TRBJ2-7; 9 nucleotides align to TRBD1. The CDR3 covers 15 residues. V was pared by 2 bases and J by 4 bases, with 6 bases of the junction left unmatched. The germline V gene encodes CDR1 SNHLY and CDR2 FYNNEI. This CDR3 reads CASSETTDRGYEQYF. The DNA for the CDR3 is TGTGCCAGCAGTGAAACGACGGACAGGGGATACGAGCAGTACTTC.

The genes are TRBV18 and TRBJ2-2; 8 bases are shared with TRBD2. This CDR3 is 19 amino acids long. The V gene end was trimmed by 6 bases and the J gene end by 6 bases; junction bases not matched to a gene: 21. Germline V lookup: CDR1 KGHSH, CDR2 LQKENI. CDR3 protein: CASSIRTRSSGNRPGELFF. The CDR3 bases are TGTGCCAGCTCTATCCGGACTCGGAGTAGCGGGAATAGGCCCGGGGAGCTGTTTTTT.

There are a few counts of this clone. The chain carries TRBV5-1 and TRBJ1-1; 9 bases line up with TRBD1. The ends lost 5 bases at V and 6 bases at J; junction bases unmatched: 11. The CDR3 runs 15 residues. Germline CDR1 and CDR2: SGHRS and YFSETQ. The CDR3 sequence is CASRITQGARAEAFF. The CDR3 coding sequence is TGCGCCAGCAGAATAACACAGGGGGCCCGGGCTGAAGCTTTCTTT. Full variable domain (outside the CDR3, taken from reference TRBV5-1 and TRBJ1-1): KAGVTQTPRYLIKTRGQQVTLSCSPISGHRSVSWYQQTPGQGLQFLFEYFSETQRNKGNFPGRFSGRQFSNSRSEMNVSTLELGDSALYLCASRITQGARAEAFFGQGTRLTVV.

The rearrangement links TRBV9 to TRBJ1-2, with 12 bases aligning to TRBD1. Per the germline V gene, CDR1 is SGDLS and CDR2 is YYNGEE. There are 17 residues in the CDR3. With V trimmed by 0 bases and J by 2 bases, 5 bases remained unmatched. The CDR3 DNA is TGTGCCAGCAGCGTAGCTAGGGACAGGGGGCTAAACTATGGCTACACCTTC. This codes for CASSVARDRGLNYGYTF.

This clone occurred once. The chain carries TRBV28 and TRBJ2-7, with a weak D call TRBD1 (6 bases). CDR3 size: 15 residues. The V gene lost 5 bases and the J gene lost 6 bases, with 20 bases spanning the gap. Germline V gives CDR1 MDHEN, CDR2 SYDVKM. Here the CDR3 DNA reads TGTGCCAGCAGTCCGCATATTTACCAAGGGGGCGAGCAGTACTTC. Translation: CASSPHIYQGGEQYF.

CDR3 coding DNA: TGTGCCAGCAGTGTGGTTAGCGGGAGGGGCGGGGAGCTGTTTTTT. This translates into CASSVVSGRGGELFF. This chain joins TRBV6-5 and TRBJ2-2; the match to TRBD2 covers 11 bases. Germline V gene data show CDR1 as MNHEY and CDR2 as SVGAGI. The CDR3 is 15 residues long. Trimming cost V 5 bases and J 7 bases; bases outside gene matches: 6.

The gene calls are TRBV9 and TRBJ2-3; no clear D gene. Germline V lookup: CDR1 SGDLS, CDR2 YYNGEE. V was cut by 0 bases and J by 0 bases, with 11 bases left in between. The CDR3 length is 16 residues. The CDR3, as DNA: TGTGCCAGCAGCGTAGTAGGCGAGATTAGCACAGATACGCAGTATTTT. Translating it yields CASSVVGEISTDTQYF.

The J gene is TRBJ1-5, the V gene TRBV28; D is perhaps TRBD1 (6 bases). Germline V gene lookup returns CDR1 MDHEN and CDR2 SYDVKM. This CDR3 region has 15 residues. Trimming pared 4 bases from V and 3 bases from J, leaving 13 bases between. The CDR3 nucleotides are TGTGCCAGCAGTTCAGATGACAGGTTCAATCAGCCCCAGCATTTT. Residues: CASSSDDRFNQPQHF.

The rearrangement links TRBV5-1 to TRBJ2-6, with 12 nucleotides matching TRBD1. The CDR3 covers 18 residues. Germline CDR1 reads SGHRS; CDR2 reads YFSETQ. The ends lost 2 bases at V and 0 bases at J; junction bases unmatched: 3. Here the CDR3 DNA reads TGCGCCAGCAGCTTAGGGACAGGGGGCTCCTCTGGGGCCAACGTCCTGACTTTC. Translation gives CASSLGTGGSSGANVLTF.

The gene calls are TRBV5-1 and TRBJ2-5; 11 positions agree with TRBD2. The CDR3 sequence is 17 residues long. CDR1 and CDR2 from the germline V gene are SGHRS and YFSETQ. The ends lost 7 bases at V and 2 bases at J; junction bases unmatched: 13. The CDR3 bases are TGCGCCAGCGCTACTAGCGGGAGAGGGGGTGGTCAAGAGACCCAGTACTTC. This translates into CASATSGRGGGQETQYF.

The chain joins TRBV18 to TRBJ2-1; 7 nucleotides line up with TRBD2. The ends lost 2 bases at V and 2 bases at J; junction bases unmatched: 9. The CDR3 contains 17 residues. Per germline, CDR1 KGHSH and CDR2 LQKENI. Written as DNA, the CDR3 is TGTGCCAGCTCACCAATAGGATTTGGGGGGGCCTACAATGAGCAGTTCTTC. Translation: CASSPIGFGGAYNEQFF.

The rearrangement links TRBV6-1 to TRBJ2-7, with D possibly matching TRBD2 (5 bases). The V end was cut by 4 bases, the J end by 4 bases, with 5 bases between. Germline-derived CDR1 and CDR2 are MNHNS and SASEGT. The CDR3 sequence is 11 residues long. In nucleotides, the CDR3 is TGTGCCAGCAGTGGGAGGTACGAGCAGTACTTC. It specifies CASSGRYEQYF.

The V and J genes are TRBV27 and TRBJ2-3; weak D call: TRBD2 (5 bases). There are 15 residues in the CDR3. V was clipped by 6 bases and J by 0 bases, with 13 bases between them. Looked up from germline, CDR1 is MNHEY and CDR2 is SMNVEV (reference sequence). The CDR3: CASRPRTGSTDTQYF. The CDR3 DNA follows: TGTGCCAGCAGACCACGGACTGGTAGCACAGATACGCAGTATTTT.

The chain is built from TRBV11-3 and TRBJ2-3; TRBD1 matches 9 bases. The trim removed 0 bases at V and 6 bases at J, leaving 1 base unmatched. Germline V gene lookup returns CDR1 SGHNT and CDR2 YENEEA. The CDR3 extends over 14 amino acids. The CDR3 sequence: CASSLDGTGDTQYF. CDR3 DNA sequence: TGTGCCAGCAGCTTAGACGGGACAGGGGATACGCAGTATTTT.

The chain links TRBV7-9 to TRBJ2-3; TRBD1 matches at 8 bases. From germline, CDR1 is SEHNR and CDR2 FQNEAQ (reference sequence). The CDR3 runs 14 residues. The V and J ends lost 6 bases and 7 bases, in that order; junction bases with no gene match: 9. DNA of the CDR3: TGTGCCAGCAGTTCCGGACAGGGTTTGAATACGCAGTATTTT. Translating it yields CASSSGQGLNTQYF.

The gene calls are TRBV5-1 and TRBJ1-2; D is possibly TRBD1 (5 bases). V lost 4 bases and J lost 8, with 21 bases in between. CDR1 is SGHRS, CDR2 YFSETQ, per germline. This CDR3 region has 15 residues. This CDR3 reads CASSMGLLTKGGYTF. The CDR3 DNA reads as TGCGCCAGCAGCATGGGGCTCTTAACCAAGGGGGGCTACACCTTC. The entire variable domain, with the rest obtained from reference TRBV5-1 and TRBJ1-2, is as follows: KAGVTQTPRYLIKTRGQQVTLSCSPISGHRSVSWYQQTPGQGLQFLFEYFSETQRNKGNFPGRFSGRQFSNSRSEMNVSTLELGDSALYLCASSMGLLTKGGYTFGSGTRLTVV.

The chain has TRBV10-3 and TRBJ2-1, with a weak D call TRBD1 (5 bases). V lost 7 bases and J lost 1, with 8 bases in between. Germline CDR1 is ENHRY and CDR2 is SYGVKD. CDR3 length: 13 residues. CDR3 in amino acids: CAIKGQSYNEQFF. DNA of the CDR3: TGTGCCATCAAGGGGCAATCCTACAATGAGCAGTTCTTC.